This entry lists 26 T cell receptor beta chains sequenced from one sample in a study of cytomegalovirus exposure and HLA in healthy donors. 13 Jbeta primers and 60 Vbeta primers were used for the PCR. This table comes from immunoSEQ multiplex PCR, and its TCRdb copy is limited to in-frame clones, with some not included. The sample shows more than 150,000 clones, approximately 82% of them seen only once. Sequenced input: PBMCs. The origin of the receptors is a woman in her twenties or thirties in good health and CMV-seronegative.

This rearrangement joins TRBV7-9 to TRBJ2-5; 10 nucleotides line up with TRBD2. The CDR3 covers 15 residues. The germline CDR1 and CDR2 sequences are SEHNR and FQNEAQ (reference sequence). With V trimmed by 4 bases and J by 2 bases, 4 bases remained unmatched. CDR3 amino acids: CASSSSSGGQETQYF. The CDR3 DNA sequence: TGTGCCAGCAGCTCTAGTAGCGGGGGGCAAGAGACCCAGTACTTC.

V and J are TRBV6-1 and TRBJ1-1, with D possibly matching TRBD1 (5 bases). The CDR3 is made up of 15 amino acids. Germline V gene sequence: CDR1 MNHNS, CDR2 SASEGT. V was trimmed by 2 bases and J by 5 bases, leaving 15 bases between them. In DNA form, the CDR3 reads TGTGCCAGCAGTGAATTAGGAGGGGCTCGGACTGAAGCTTTCTTT. Residues: CASSELGGARTEAFF.

This clone was seen only a few times. The gene calls are TRBV27 and TRBJ1-2, with D possibly matching TRBD1 (5 bases). In germline, CDR1 is MNHEY, CDR2 SMNVEV (reference sequence). Trimming left V 0 bases short and J 5 bases short, with 16 bases between. The CDR3 loop spans 16 amino acids. This chain's CDR3 is CASSLSYSAGRYGYTF. In DNA form, the CDR3 reads TGTGCCAGCAGTTTATCGTATTCGGCAGGGAGGTATGGCTACACCTTC.

This clone was seen once. This chain joins TRBV30 and TRBJ1-4; 7 bases are a match to TRBD1. After removal of 6 bases from V and 8 bases from J, the junction contained 6 bases not matched to a gene. The CDR3 is made up of 12 amino acids. The germline gives CDR1 GTSNPN, CDR2 SVGIG (reference sequence). The CDR3 DNA sequence: TGTGCCTGTCGGCAGGGGGGAGAAAAACTGTTTTTT. This sequence encodes CACRQGGEKLFF.

This chain connects TRBV28 to TRBJ2-1; D possibly corresponds to TRBD2 (7 bases). This CDR3 is built from 16 residues. CDR1 MDHEN and CDR2 SYDVKM come from the germline V gene. V lost 6 bases, J lost 3 bases, and 18 bases lay in between. The CDR3 is CASSYRGGVVYNEQFF. The CDR3 region has the DNA TGTGCCAGCAGCTATAGGGGGGGTGTTGTCTACAATGAGCAGTTCTTC. The variable domain in full, completed from reference TRBV28 and TRBJ2-1, reads DVKVTQSSRYLVKRTGEKVFLECVQDMDHENMFWYRQDPGLGLRLIYFSYDVKMKEKGDIPEGYSVSREKKERFSLILESASTNQTSMYLCASSYRGGVVYNEQFFGPGTRLTVL.

V gene TRBV25-1 combines with J gene TRBJ2-7; weak D call: TRBD2 (6 bases). Germline V gene sequence: CDR1 MGHDK, CDR2 SYGVNS. The CDR3 is made up of 14 amino acids. Trimming shortened V by 5 bases and J by 3 bases, and 14 bases separated the two germline ends. DNA for the CDR3: TGTGCCAGCAGTCACGCGGGGTTTAGCTACGAGCAGTACTTC. Protein sequence: CASSHAGFSYEQYF.

This chain links TRBV5-4 with TRBJ2-3; 7 bases agree with TRBD1. Trimming took 1 base from V and 4 from J; bases not matched to a gene: 9. CDR1 and CDR2 (germline): SGHNT, YYREEE (reference sequence). CDR3 size: 16 residues. The CDR3 sequence: CASSLLSRDRADTQYF. The DNA of the CDR3 is TGTGCCAGCAGCTTGCTATCCCGAGACAGGGCAGATACGCAGTATTTT.

The chain combines TRBV5-8 with TRBJ1-2; TRBD1 agrees at 7 bases. With V trimmed by 1 base and J by 1 base, 10 bases remained unmatched. Germline CDR1 and CDR2: SGHTS and YDEGEE. CDR3 length equals 17 residues. Here the CDR3 DNA reads TGTGCCAGCAGCTTGCTCTTGACAGGGAATAATAACTATGGCTACACCTTC. Encoded protein: CASSLLLTGNNNYGYTF.

The CDR3 loop reads CASSHGTAKTYEQYF. The CDR3, as DNA: TGTGCCAGCAGCCACGGGACAGCGAAGACCTACGAGCAGTACTTC. The V gene is TRBV5-8, the J gene TRBJ2-7, with 7 bases lining up with TRBD1. V dropped 4 bases and J dropped 2; count of bases not matched to a gene: 9. The CDR3 runs 15 residues. Germline assignment: CDR1 SGHTS and CDR2 YDEGEE.

The J gene is TRBJ1-1, the V gene TRBV6-1; D unresolved. V gave up 5 bases and J gave up 4 bases, with 5 bases separating them. This CDR3 is built from 11 residues. Germline V gene sequence: CDR1 MNHNS, CDR2 SASEGT. In nucleotides, the CDR3 is TGTGCCAGCAGTCCCTTCACTGAAGCTTTCTTT. Amino acid sequence: CASSPFTEAFF.

This chain links TRBV4-3 with TRBJ1-2; D gene uncertain. Between the trimmed V and J ends, which lost 2 bases and 8 bases, there was a span of 12 bases. There are 13 residues in the CDR3. CDR1 and CDR2 from the germline V gene are LGHNA and YSLEER. DNA of the CDR3: TGCGCCAGCAGCCAAATTGGTGCGGGGGGCTACACCTTC. This codes for CASSQIGAGGYTF.

The chain's CDR3 is CASSAEGAGPDTQYF. The DNA for the CDR3 is TGTGCCAGCAGCGCCGAAGGGGCGGGACCAGATACGCAGTATTTT. V usage is TRBV7-2 and J usage is TRBJ2-3, with D possibly matching TRBD2 (6 bases). Trimming removed 5 bases from V and 4 bases from J, with 16 bases in between. Germline values: CDR1 SGHTA, CDR2 FQGNSA. The CDR3 is 15 residues long.

The chain employs TRBV5-1 and TRBJ1-6; D might be TRBD1 (5 bases). V lost 0 bases, J lost 7 bases, and 23 bases lay in between. Germline V lookup: CDR1 SGHRS, CDR2 YFSETQ. The CDR3 is 19 residues long. The CDR3, as DNA: TGCGCCAGCAGCTTGGCCGGAGGGACGACGGATTTTACGAATTCACCCCTCCACTTT. It yields the protein CASSLAGGTTDFTNSPLHF. The full variable domain, in which reference TRBV5-1 and TRBJ1-6 provide the parts outside the CDR3, is KAGVTQTPRYLIKTRGQQVTLSCSPISGHRSVSWYQQTPGQGLQFLFEYFSETQRNKGNFPGRFSGRQFSNSRSEMNVSTLELGDSALYLCASSLAGGTTDFTNSPLHFGNGTRLTVT.

V usage is TRBV18 and J usage is TRBJ2-1, with D possibly being TRBD1 (5 bases). V was pared by 2 bases and J by 3 bases, with 14 bases between. Germline CDR1 KGHSH, CDR2 LQKENI. This CDR3 is 16 amino acids long. CDR3: CASSPGRGTHYNEQFF. As DNA, the CDR3 is TGTGCCAGCTCACCAGGTAGGGGCACCCACTACAATGAGCAGTTCTTC.

The chain is built from TRBV11-2 and TRBJ1-1, with 7 bases aligning to TRBD1. Trimming cost V 6 bases and J 0 bases; bases outside gene matches: 7. Germline CDR1 reads SGHAT; CDR2 reads FQNNGV. The CDR3 runs 15 residues. Written as DNA, the CDR3 is TGTGCCAGCAGGCCTAGACAGGGCGTGAACACTGAAGCTTTCTTT. Translation: CASRPRQGVNTEAFF. Filled out from reference TRBV11-2 and TRBJ1-1, the complete variable domain reads EAGVAQSPRYKIIEKRQSVAFWCNPISGHATLYWYQQILGQGPKLLIQFQNNGVVDDSQLPKDRFSAERLKGVDSTLKIQPAKLEDSAVYLCASRPRQGVNTEAFFGQGTRLTVV.

For the CDR3, the DNA is TGTGCCAGCAGCTTGGTTGGTAGCGGGGGCAAAAACATTCAGTACTTC. This sequence encodes CASSLVGSGGKNIQYF. The chain joins TRBV5-4 to TRBJ2-4; TRBD2 matches at 9 bases. V shed 0 bases and J 3 bases; nucleotides not matched to a gene: 4. This CDR3 region has 16 residues. In germline, CDR1 is SGHNT, CDR2 YYREEE (reference sequence).

This sequence joins TRBV5-4 and TRBJ2-3, with D uncertain. CDR1 is SGHNT and CDR2 is YYREEE in the germline V gene (reference sequence). The germline V and J ends were trimmed by 0 bases and 8 bases, with 7 bases remaining between them. The CDR3 contains 12 residues. CDR3 nucleotides: TGTGCCAGCAGCTTGGATTCGGTTACGCAGTATTTT. Its protein is CASSLDSVTQYF. The variable domain in full, completed from reference TRBV5-4 and TRBJ2-3, reads ETGVTQSPTHLIKTRGQQVTLRCSSQSGHNTVSWYQQALGQGPQFIFQYYREEENGRGNFPPRFSGLQFPNYSSELNVNALELDDSALYLCASSLDSVTQYFGPGTRLTVL.

The chain carries TRBV25-1 and TRBJ1-2; 8 bases match TRBD1. CDR1 and CDR2 from the germline V gene are MGHDK and SYGVNS. This CDR3 is built from 14 residues. V lost 3 bases to trimming and J lost 6 bases; unmatched junction nucleotides: 6. This chain's CDR3 is CASSDSGRGHGYTF. The CDR3 coding sequence is TGTGCCAGCAGTGATTCGGGCAGGGGGCATGGCTACACCTTC.

This clone appeared a single time. The rearrangement links TRBV2 to TRBJ2-2; possible D gene TRBD1, 5 bases. There are 16 residues in the CDR3. In germline, CDR1 is SNHLY, CDR2 FYNNEI. Trimming removed 2 bases from V and 0 bases from J, with 10 bases in between. The chain's CDR3 is CASSEWQTANTGELFF. CDR3 nucleotides: TGTGCCAGCAGTGAATGGCAGACAGCGAACACCGGGGAGCTGTTTTTT.

This chain uses TRBV30 with TRBJ2-2; tentative D call: TRBD2 (6 bases). Germline V gene data show CDR1 as GTSNPN and CDR2 as SVGIG (reference sequence). The ends were cut back, 0 bases at V and 1 base at J, with 6 bases in the middle. The CDR3 is 14 amino acids. The CDR3 DNA reads as TGTGCCTGGAGTGTCGGGGGGAACACCGGGGAGCTGTTTTTT. This translates into CAWSVGGNTGELFF.

The chain recombines TRBV5-1 with TRBJ2-5; the match to TRBD1 covers 8 bases. The assigned J gene may be wrong: the sequence end matches TRBJ2-7 better. Germline V gene lookup returns CDR1 SGHRS and CDR2 YFSETQ. This CDR3 spans 14 amino acids. The CDR3 sequence is CASSWGTGAYEQYF. DNA of the CDR3: TGCGCCAGCAGCTGGGGGACAGGAGCCTACGAGCAGTACTTC.

This chain joins TRBV19 and TRBJ2-5; D not resolved. V was clipped by 1 base and J by 0 bases, with 15 bases between them. The length of the CDR3 is 17 residues. Germline V gene data show CDR1 as LNHDA and CDR2 as SQIVND (reference sequence). CDR3 region: CASSIAWRSGYQETQYF. The CDR3 region has the DNA TGTGCCAGTAGTATAGCGTGGCGGTCCGGGTACCAAGAGACCCAGTACTTC.

The CDR3 DNA sequence: TGTGCCAGCAGCTCTACAGGGGGGGTCTCCTACGAGCAGTACTTC. This codes for CASSSTGGVSYEQYF. V and J are TRBV7-9 and TRBJ2-7; perhaps TRBD1 as D (8 bases). V lost 4 bases and J lost 0, with 13 bases in between. Per germline, CDR1 SEHNR and CDR2 FQNEAQ (reference sequence). CDR3 length: 15 amino acids.

The chain links TRBV27 to TRBJ1-5; 7 nucleotides align to TRBD1. The CDR3 runs 15 residues. V dropped 5 bases and J dropped 7; count of bases not matched to a gene: 11. Germline V lookup: CDR1 MNHEY, CDR2 SMNVEV (reference sequence). The CDR3 DNA follows: TGTGCCAGCAGTCTACCCGACAGGGCCGAACAGCCCCAGCATTTT. Its translation is CASSLPDRAEQPQHF.

In DNA form, the CDR3 reads TGTGCCAGCAGTTCTAGGACAGCAAATCAGCCCCAGCATTTT. Translated: CASSSRTANQPQHF. The chain has TRBV2 and TRBJ1-5, with D perhaps TRBD1 (6 bases). Trimming took 5 bases from V and 4 from J, leaving 12 bases between them. The length of the CDR3 is 14 residues. CDR1 is SNHLY and CDR2 is FYNNEI in the germline V gene.

This chain connects TRBV14 to TRBJ2-7; 7 bases map to TRBD2. CDR3 size: 14 residues. Germline loops: CDR1 SGHDN, CDR2 FVKESK. J lost 2 bases, V lost 2 bases, and 3 bases had no gene match. As DNA, the CDR3 is TGTGCCAGCAGCCAAAAGGGAGGGCCCTACGAGCAGTACTTC. This gives the protein CASSQKGGPYEQYF.